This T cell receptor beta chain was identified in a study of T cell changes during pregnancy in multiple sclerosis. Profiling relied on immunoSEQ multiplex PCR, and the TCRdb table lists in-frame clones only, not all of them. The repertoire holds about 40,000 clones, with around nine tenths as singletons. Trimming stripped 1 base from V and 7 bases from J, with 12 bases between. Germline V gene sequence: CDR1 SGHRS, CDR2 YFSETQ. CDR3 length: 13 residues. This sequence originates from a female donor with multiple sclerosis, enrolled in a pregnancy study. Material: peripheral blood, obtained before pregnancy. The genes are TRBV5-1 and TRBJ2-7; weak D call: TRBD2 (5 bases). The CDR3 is CASSLSGPGEQYF. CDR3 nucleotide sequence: TGCGCCAGCAGCTTGAGCGGTCCCGGGGAGCAGTACTTC.